The next 10 T cell receptor beta chains were all read from a single sample in a study of cytomegalovirus exposure and HLA in healthy donors. In the PCR, 60 Vbeta and 13 Jbeta primers were used. Repertoires were generated with immunoSEQ multiplex PCR, while TCRdb's copy carries only in-frame clones and drops some. The sample carries approximately 88,000 clones, 76% recorded once. Sample: PBMCs. All receptors derive from a man aged 25 to 45 in good health and CMV-seropositive.

This chain links TRBV27 with TRBJ1-2, with 9 positions matching TRBD1. This CDR3 comprises 14 residues. The V segment lost 5 bases and the J segment 8 bases; nucleotides outside the gene matches: 9. Germline V gene sequence: CDR1 MNHEY, CDR2 SMNVEV (reference sequence). The CDR3 here is CASSPNRGQGGYTF. The CDR3 nucleotides read TGTGCCAGCAGTCCGAACAGGGGGCAGGGGGGCTACACCTTC.

The chain is built from TRBV28 and TRBJ1-2; 9 bases fit TRBD1. Trimming cost V 4 bases and J 5 bases; bases outside gene matches: 11. Germline-derived CDR1 and CDR2 are MDHEN and SYDVKM. This CDR3 is built from 16 residues. CDR3: CASSSDRGKGRYGYTF. For the CDR3, the DNA is TGTGCCAGCAGTTCGGACAGGGGCAAAGGAAGATATGGCTACACCTTC.

The V and J genes are TRBV4-2 and TRBJ2-6, with D tentatively TRBD2 (5 bases). Germline V gene data show CDR1 as LGHNA and CDR2 as YNFKEQ. With 0 bases removed from V and 2 bases from J, the gap between germline ends came to 8 bases. CDR3 length equals 16 residues. DNA of the CDR3: TGTGCCAGCAGCCAAGAACAGAGGGCTGGGGCCAACGTCCTGACTTTC. Its translation: CASSQEQRAGANVLTF.

The rearrangement links TRBV10-3 to TRBJ2-1, with 8 bases that match TRBD2. Germline values: CDR1 ENHRY, CDR2 SYGVKD. V lost 7 bases and J lost 4; bases outside the gene matches: 6. The CDR3 has 14 amino acids. The CDR3 loop is CAITVSGAYNEQFF. The CDR3 DNA reads TGTGCCATCACAGTTAGCGGGGCTTACAATGAGCAGTTCTTC.

This chain connects TRBV4-2 to TRBJ2-7; 9 nucleotides agree with TRBD1. The CDR3 runs 16 residues. The germline CDR1 and CDR2 sequences are LGHNA and YNFKEQ. The ends lost 1 base at V and 2 bases at J; junction bases unmatched: 6. As DNA, the CDR3 is TGTGCCAGCAGCCAAGCCGGGGGACAGGGAACCTACGAGCAGTACTTC. Its translation is CASSQAGGQGTYEQYF.

This chain links TRBV6-6 with TRBJ1-2, with D perhaps matching TRBD1 (6 bases). The germline CDR1 and CDR2 sequences are MNHNY and SVGAGI (reference sequence). Trimming took 2 bases from V and 2 from J, leaving 15 bases between them. The length of the CDR3 is 16 residues. The CDR3 DNA reads as TGTGCCAGCAGTTACGGTAGCGGGACACAGAACTATGGCTACACCTTC. Its translation: CASSYGSGTQNYGYTF.

The V and J genes are TRBV6-5 and TRBJ2-7; 7 bases are a match to TRBD1. Germline assignment: CDR1 MNHEY and CDR2 SVGAGI. Trimming removed 8 bases from V and 3 bases from J; junction bases left unmatched: 13. This CDR3 is built from 15 residues. CDR3 region: CASSKKGTVDYEQYF. The CDR3 DNA reads TGTGCCAGCTCAAAAAAGGGGACAGTAGACTACGAGCAGTACTTC.

In its sample, this clone was seen a few times. The gene calls are TRBV4-3 and TRBJ2-3; 13 nucleotides match TRBD2. The CDR3 contains 14 residues. Germline trimming cut 6 bases from V and 5 bases from J; bases unmatched to any gene: 2. Germline CDR1 LGHNA, CDR2 YSLEER. The CDR3 reads CASSGLAGVDTQYF. CDR3 nucleotide sequence: TGCGCCAGCAGTGGACTAGCGGGAGTAGATACGCAGTATTTT.

V gene TRBV5-1 combines with J gene TRBJ1-5, with D tentatively TRBD1 (5 bases). Germline CDR1 and CDR2: SGHRS and YFSETQ. Trimming took off 0 bases at V and 2 bases at J, with 9 bases between the two ends. This CDR3 contains 15 residues. The CDR3 DNA reads as TGCGCCAGCAGCTTGGACGGGGGGGGCAATCAGCCCCAGCATTTT. The encoded protein is CASSLDGGGNQPQHF.

This chain uses TRBV29-1 with TRBJ2-2; 10 bases fit TRBD1. CDR1 SQVTM and CDR2 ANQGSEA come from the germline V gene. The CDR3 runs to 13 residues. V gave up 6 bases and J gave up 4 bases; unmatched junction bases: 2. CDR3 coding DNA: TGCAGCGTGTGGACAGGGGGCACCGGGGAGCTGTTTTTT. It is translated as CSVWTGGTGELFF.